These 23 T cell receptor beta chains came from one sample sequenced in a study of blood T cell repertoires in COVID-19. Using immunoSEQ multiplex PCR, the repertoire was profiled, and TCRdb retains in-frame clones only, with some absent. The sample lists 160,000 or so clones, around 76% occurring once. Material: peripheral blood. Source of these receptors: a woman in her sixties or seventies with acute or convalescent COVID-19.

The chain joins TRBV6-6 to TRBJ1-2; the D is unclear. In germline, CDR1 is MNHNY, CDR2 SVGAGI (reference sequence). The CDR3 is made up of 14 amino acids. V shed 2 bases and J shed 7 bases, with 14 bases lying between them. The CDR3 sequence: CASSYDTQSSGYTF. CDR3 coding DNA: TGTGCCAGCAGTTACGACACCCAATCGAGTGGCTACACCTTC.

The genes are TRBV5-1 and TRBJ2-1; 9 nucleotides agree with TRBD1. V lost 4 bases, J lost 2 bases, and 7 bases stayed unmatched. Germline V CDR1 and CDR2: SGHRS, YFSETQ. This CDR3 contains 16 residues. DNA for the CDR3: TGCGCCAGCAGCCCCGGGACAGGGTATGCCTACAATGAGCAGTTCTTC. This translates into CASSPGTGYAYNEQFF.

The chain joins TRBV15 to TRBJ2-1; 8 positions agree with TRBD2. From germline, CDR1 is LNHNV and CDR2 YYDKDF (reference sequence). This CDR3 is 16 amino acids long. The junction had 5 bases not matched to a gene; V was cut back by 0 bases and J by 4 bases. This chain's CDR3 is CATSRDPSGGYNEQFF. CDR3 nucleotides: TGTGCCACCAGCAGAGATCCGAGCGGGGGTTACAATGAGCAGTTCTTC.

V usage is TRBV27 and J usage is TRBJ2-7, with D maybe TRBD1 (6 bases). CDR3 size: 13 residues. The germline gives CDR1 MNHEY, CDR2 SMNVEV (reference sequence). Deletions cut 5 bases from V and 4 bases from J, with 12 bases between. The CDR3 DNA sequence: TGTGCCAGCAGTCGGGACATCCGTTACGAGCAGTACTTC. Amino acid sequence: CASSRDIRYEQYF.

This clone was observed a handful of times. The same CDR3 arises from other DNA sequences in this sample as well. The chain has TRBV7-2 and TRBJ1-5; no clear D. CDR3 length equals 15 residues. The germline gives CDR1 SGHTA, CDR2 FQGNSA. The V end was cut by 1 base, the J end by 3 bases, with 10 bases between. The CDR3 DNA reads as TGTGCCAGCAGCTTAGGAGATAGCCACAATCAGCCCCAGCATTTT. Residues: CASSLGDSHNQPQHF. The variable domain in full, completed from reference TRBV7-2 and TRBJ1-5, reads GAGVSQSPSNKVTEKGKDVELRCDPISGHTALYWYRQSLGQGLEFLIYFQGNSAPDKSGLPSDRFSAERTGGSVSTLTIQRTQQEDSAVYLCASSLGDSHNQPQHFGDGTRLSIL.

The V and J genes are TRBV28 and TRBJ2-6; D perhaps matches TRBD2 (7 bases). The CDR3 extends over 16 amino acids. V lost 5 bases and J lost 2, with 13 bases in between. CDR1 is MDHEN, CDR2 SYDVKM, per germline. CDR3 loop: CASSLIGGAGANVLTF. Written as DNA, the CDR3 is TGTGCCAGCAGTCTCATAGGGGGGGCTGGGGCCAACGTCCTGACTTTC.

The chain has TRBV10-1 and TRBJ2-1, with D uncertain. Trimming took off 0 bases at V and 3 bases at J, with 6 bases between the two ends. CDR1 and CDR2 (germline): WNHNN, SYGVQD (reference sequence). This CDR3 comprises 14 residues. The CDR3 here is CASSESPHYNEQFF. The CDR3 nucleotides read TGCGCCAGCAGTGAGTCTCCCCACTACAATGAGCAGTTCTTC.

This clone was recorded once. V gene TRBV27 combines with J gene TRBJ1-4, with 10 positions matching TRBD1. Germline V CDR1 and CDR2: MNHEY, SMNVEV (reference sequence). CDR3 length: 15 amino acids. V lost 0 bases, J lost 7 bases, and 2 bases stayed unmatched. This CDR3 reads CASSLSRDRGEKLFF. In DNA, the CDR3 is TGTGCCAGCAGTTTATCCCGGGACAGGGGTGAAAAACTGTTTTTT.

The rearrangement joins TRBV7-9 to TRBJ2-7; D is perhaps TRBD1 (6 bases). Trimming cost V 5 bases and J 4 bases, with 12 bases left between them. Germline V lookup: CDR1 SEHNR, CDR2 FQNEAQ (reference sequence). There are 13 residues in the CDR3. The CDR3: CASSLYQGYEQYF. The CDR3 region has the DNA TGTGCCAGCAGCCTCTACCAGGGGTACGAGCAGTACTTC.

V usage is TRBV19 and J usage is TRBJ1-2, with TRBD1 identical over 7 bases. Losses at the gene ends were 4 bases for V and 5 bases for J; bases not matched to a gene: 10. Per germline, CDR1 LNHDA and CDR2 SQIVND (reference sequence). This CDR3 is 15 amino acids long. The CDR3 sequence is CASSNWDSQRYGYTF. The CDR3 nucleotides are TGTGCCAGTAGTAACTGGGACAGCCAACGATATGGCTACACCTTC.

The rearrangement joins TRBV5-4 to TRBJ2-1; D ambiguous. The CDR3 loop spans 13 amino acids. The germline V gene has CDR1 SGHNT and CDR2 YYREEE (reference sequence). V was cut by 0 bases and J by 7 bases, with 8 bases left in between. The CDR3 is CASSLAIENEQFF. CDR3 bases: TGTGCCAGCAGCTTGGCAATAGAGAATGAGCAGTTCTTC.

J is TRBJ1-2 and V is TRBV28, with TRBD1 as a possible D gene (5 bases). Germline-derived CDR1 and CDR2 are MDHEN and SYDVKM. Deletions cut 11 bases from V and 4 bases from J, with 14 bases between. The CDR3 contains 12 residues. The CDR3 reads CAAGRDFYGYTF. In DNA, the CDR3 is TGTGCCGCGGGCCGGGACTTCTATGGCTACACCTTC.

The V and J genes are TRBV6-2 or TRBV6-3 and TRBJ2-5; 8 nucleotides align to TRBD2. This CDR3 is built from 14 residues. Germline V gene data show CDR1 as MNHEY and CDR2 as SVGEGT. The V gene end was trimmed by 5 bases and the J gene end by 4 bases; junction bases not matched to a gene: 6. The CDR3 nucleotides are TGTGCCAGCAGTCCGGGGGGGCTGGGAGAGACCCAGTACTTC. Translation: CASSPGGLGETQYF.

This chain links TRBV7-6 with TRBJ1-3; D not certain. V was shortened by 1 base and J by 0 bases, with 4 bases between the two germline ends. The CDR3 contains 14 residues. Germline CDR1 is SGHVS and CDR2 is FNYEAQ. DNA of the CDR3: TGTGCCAGCAGCTTAGTCCTCTCTGGAAACACCATATATTTT. It encodes CASSLVLSGNTIYF.

This clone was seen more than once but under ten times. The chain has TRBV6-5 and TRBJ1-2; no firm D call. The CDR3 covers 14 residues. V was clipped by 2 bases and J by 5 bases, with 12 bases between them. Germline loops: CDR1 MNHEY, CDR2 SVGAGI. The CDR3 here is CASSYIAFEYGYTF. The CDR3, as DNA: TGTGCCAGCAGTTACATAGCCTTCGAATATGGCTACACCTTC.

The chain links TRBV5-1 to TRBJ2-2, with D uncertain. Trimming removed 0 bases at V and 3 bases at J, with 6 bases between. The CDR3 has 14 amino acids. Per germline, CDR1 SGHRS and CDR2 YFSETQ. In DNA form, the CDR3 reads TGCGCCAGCAGCTTGGCGCAGGACACCGGGGAGCTGTTTTTT. Residues: CASSLAQDTGELFF. Combining the CDR3 with reference TRBV5-1 and TRBJ2-2 gives the whole variable domain KAGVTQTPRYLIKTRGQQVTLSCSPISGHRSVSWYQQTPGQGLQFLFEYFSETQRNKGNFPGRFSGRQFSNSRSEMNVSTLELGDSALYLCASSLAQDTGELFFGEGSRLTVL.

This chain joins TRBV6-1 and TRBJ2-7; tentatively, D is TRBD2 (6 bases). V was trimmed by 1 base and J by 0 bases, leaving 7 bases between them. This CDR3 spans 14 amino acids. Germline CDR1 and CDR2: MNHNS and SASEGT. CDR3 residues: CASSEGGVSYEQYF. The CDR3 DNA reads TGTGCCAGCAGTGAAGGGGGGGTCTCCTACGAGCAGTACTTC.

The chain has TRBV28 and TRBJ2-6, with a possible D match to TRBD1 (5 bases). V was cut by 7 bases and J by 4 bases, with 14 bases left in between. The germline CDR1 and CDR2 sequences are MDHEN and SYDVKM. The CDR3 covers 15 residues. CDR3 DNA sequence: TGTGCCAGCATCCCTCTTGGGGCAGGGGCCAACGTCCTGACTTTC. Amino acids: CASIPLGAGANVLTF.

The rearrangement uses TRBV11-2 and TRBJ2-2; TRBD1 matches 8 bases. V shed 5 bases and J 4 bases; nucleotides not matched to a gene: 6. This CDR3 has 15 amino acids. Germline CDR1 and CDR2: SGHAT and FQNNGV. This chain's CDR3 is CASSTRQGSTGELFF. The DNA of the CDR3 is TGTGCCAGCAGCACCCGACAGGGGAGCACCGGGGAGCTGTTTTTT. Full variable domain (outside the CDR3, taken from reference TRBV11-2 and TRBJ2-2): EAGVAQSPRYKIIEKRQSVAFWCNPISGHATLYWYQQILGQGPKLLIQFQNNGVVDDSQLPKDRFSAERLKGVDSTLKIQPAKLEDSAVYLCASSTRQGSTGELFFGEGSRLTVL.

The chain carries TRBV5-1 and TRBJ1-1; a possible D gene is TRBD1 (6 bases). The CDR3 spans 14 residues. Germline V CDR1 and CDR2: SGHRS, YFSETQ. V lost 1 base and J lost 3, with 10 bases in between. CDR3 sequence reads: CASSLRTVDTEAFF. The CDR3 DNA follows: TGCGCCAGCAGCTTGCGGACAGTGGACACTGAAGCTTTCTTT.

The chain couples TRBV19 to TRBJ1-6; TRBD1 matches at 10 bases. Germline CDR1 LNHDA, CDR2 SQIVND (reference sequence). This CDR3 is built from 17 residues. The V and J ends lost 4 bases and 7 bases, in that order; junction bases with no gene match: 10. CDR3 nucleotides: TGTGCCAGTAGTACACCCGACAGGGGGCGGGCGAATTCACCCCTCCACTTT. Its protein product is CASSTPDRGRANSPLHF.

The genes are TRBV30 and TRBJ1-6; a possible D gene is TRBD1 (5 bases). Per germline, CDR1 GTSNPN and CDR2 SVGIG (reference sequence). This CDR3 is 14 amino acids long. V was cut by 0 bases and J by 10 bases, with 13 bases left in between. CDR3 in DNA: TGTGCCTGGAGTGTAAGCAGCGGGGGATCACCCCTCCACTTT. Translated: CAWSVSSGGSPLHF. The complete variable domain, with remaining parts taken from reference TRBV30 and TRBJ1-6, reads SQTIHQWPATLVQPVGSPLSLECTVEGTSNPNLYWYRQAAGRGLQLLFYSVGIGQISSEVPQNLSASRPQDRQFILSSKKLLLSDSGFYLCAWSVSSGGSPLHFGNGTRLTVT.

The chain combines TRBV27 with TRBJ2-7, with D unclear. The ends were cut back, 2 bases at V and 1 base at J, with 6 bases in the middle. Germline CDR1 reads MNHEY; CDR2 reads SMNVEV (reference sequence). This CDR3 contains 13 residues. The CDR3 DNA sequence: TGTGCCAGCAGTTTACAGGTATCCTACGAGCAGTACTTC. Translated: CASSLQVSYEQYF.